This T cell receptor beta chain was documented in a study of CD8 T cells in ankylosing spondylitis. TCRdb re-analysed the 5' RACE reads in MiXCR, keeping a single row per CDR3 protein. Here the sample spans roughly 260,000 distinct CDR3 sequences, 20% being singletons. There are 18 residues in the CDR3. With V trimmed by 3 bases and J by 3 bases, 12 bases remained unmatched. CDR1 is DFQATT, CDR2 SNEGSKA, per germline (reference sequence). General study points: The clones that were linked to disease were reported to be significantly enriched in matched synovial fluid samples from ankylosing spondylitis patients. What appeared characteristic of ankylosing spondylitis blood was a TCR beta motif of fewer than ten highly homologous variants. There were earlier reports of some motif variants in reactive arthritis synovial fluid and blood.

Comment on this clonotype: Its antigen is unknown.

The V and J genes are TRBV20-1 and TRBJ2-1; 12 bases map to TRBD2. The specimen sequenced was blood, either unsorted or a sorted T cell fraction (not recorded which). This TCR was recovered from a male donor with ankylosing spondylitis or in good health (not recorded which). DNA of the CDR3: TGCAGTGCTAGTGGGTGGCTAGCGGGAGGGCAAATCTACAATGAGCAGTTCTTC. Translation gives CSASGWLAGGQIYNEQFF.